The 13 T cell receptor beta chains below come from one sample, sequenced in a study of control samples from healthy donors and cancer patients. Produced via immunoSEQ multiplex PCR; TCRdb's table is partial and in-frame only. The sample shows around 94,000 clones, roughly nine tenths of them seen only once. Source material: blood. The receptors derive from a woman aged 45-59 years in good health.

V and J are TRBV21-1 and TRBJ1-1; the table's D call, TRBD1, has no DNA check behind it. TRBV21-1 is termed a pseudogene. This CDR3 comprises 15 residues. CDR3 sequence: CASSKKNRKNTEAFF. DNA of the CDR3: TGTGCCAGCAGCAAAAAAAACAGGAAGAACACTGAAGCTTTCTTT.

The chain has TRBV19 and TRBJ1-6, with unresolved D. V was trimmed by 3 bases and J by 6 bases, leaving 3 bases between them. CDR1 is LNHDA, CDR2 SQIVND, per germline (reference sequence). There are 12 residues in the CDR3. The CDR3 reads CASSIGNSPLHF. CDR3 bases: TGTGCCAGTAGTATTGGTAATTCACCCCTCCACTTT.

This clone was seen only once. The V and J genes are TRBV5-4 and TRBJ2-5; D perhaps matches TRBD1 (6 bases). V lost 0 bases and J lost 14, with 11 bases in between. The CDR3 length is 11 residues. Germline V gene sequence: CDR1 SGHNT, CDR2 YYREEE (reference sequence). The CDR3 DNA reads TGTGCCAGCAGCTTGGACGGACAGCCTTACTTC. It encodes CASSLDGQPYF.

The V gene is TRBV6-5, the J gene TRBJ2-6, with TRBD1 matching 7 bases. V was pared by 4 bases and J by 1 base, with 4 bases of the junction left unmatched. This CDR3 has 16 residues. Per germline, CDR1 MNHEY and CDR2 SVGAGI. The CDR3 nucleotides read TGTGCCAGCAGTTGGGACAGCTTATCTGGGGCCAACGTCCTGACTTTC. As protein: CASSWDSLSGANVLTF.

The chain is built from TRBV6-6 and TRBJ1-2; the D is unclear. Deletions cut 5 bases from V and 5 bases from J, with 24 bases between. This CDR3 region has 17 residues. Per the germline V gene, CDR1 is MNHNY and CDR2 is SVGAGI (reference sequence). The CDR3: CASSPPGGHRASYGYTF. CDR3 sequence (DNA): TGTGCCAGCAGTCCGCCCGGAGGGCATCGGGCAAGTTATGGCTACACCTTC.

The chain uses TRBV4-3 and TRBJ2-1; perhaps TRBD2 as D (5 bases). V shed 1 base and J shed 2 bases, with 15 bases lying between them. This CDR3 is 17 amino acids long. Germline V CDR1 and CDR2: LGHNA, YSLEER. Here the CDR3 DNA reads TGCGCCAGCAGCCAAGCTTTAGGAGGTTCCCCCTACAATGAGCAGTTCTTC. It is translated as CASSQALGGSPYNEQFF.

The rearrangement links TRBV6-5 to TRBJ1-2; D gene unclear. Germline lookup yields CDR1 MNHEY and CDR2 SVGAGI. Trimming took off 6 bases at V and 8 bases at J, with 16 bases between the two ends. The CDR3 length is 13 residues. CDR3 nucleotide sequence: TGTGCCAGCAGGGACGAACCATTCAGGGGCTACACCTTC. The encoded protein is CASRDEPFRGYTF.

V and J are TRBV2 and TRBJ2-7; 8 positions agree with TRBD2. Germline values: CDR1 SNHLY, CDR2 FYNNEI. The CDR3 is 14 residues long. Trimming took 7 bases from V and 3 from J; bases not matched to a gene: 8. The CDR3 nucleotides are TGTGCCAGCAAGGCGGGGGGTCTCATCTACGAGCAGTACTTC. This codes for CASKAGGLIYEQYF.

The V gene is TRBV2, the J gene TRBJ1-1, with D unclear. Per germline, CDR1 SNHLY and CDR2 FYNNEI. Trimming removed 3 bases at V and 4 bases at J, with 15 bases between. The CDR3 loop spans 15 amino acids. The CDR3 protein is CASSETQSALTEAFF. CDR3 coding DNA: TGTGCCAGCAGTGAGACGCAGTCCGCCCTCACTGAAGCTTTCTTT.

The V and J genes are TRBV7-9 and TRBJ1-2; D may be TRBD1 (6 bases). V was trimmed by 1 base and J by 7 bases, leaving 10 bases between them. Germline lookup yields CDR1 SEHNR and CDR2 FQNEAQ (reference sequence). The CDR3 totals 13 residues. CDR3 DNA: TGTGCCAGCAGCTTAGTCGGGACACCTGGCTACACCTTC. Residues: CASSLVGTPGYTF. Full variable domain (rest looked up from reference TRBV7-9 and TRBJ1-2): DTGVSQNPRHKITKRGQNVTFRCDPISEHNRLYWYRQTLGQGPEFLTYFQNEAQLEKSRLLSDRFSAERPKGSFSTLEIQRTEQGDSAMYLCASSLVGTPGYTFGSGTRLTVV.

This chain uses TRBV7-9 with TRBJ2-1; 11 positions agree with TRBD2. Germline V gives CDR1 SEHNR, CDR2 FQNEAQ (reference sequence). The V segment lost 7 bases and the J segment 5 bases; nucleotides outside the gene matches: 4. The CDR3 runs 14 residues. The CDR3 loop reads CASTVAGGDNEQFF. CDR3 sequence (DNA): TGTGCCAGCACCGTAGCGGGAGGGGACAATGAGCAGTTCTTC.

The chain couples TRBV5-1 to TRBJ1-2; no definite D call. Trimming pared 2 bases from V and 2 bases from J, leaving 19 bases between. Germline assignment: CDR1 SGHRS and CDR2 YFSETQ. The CDR3 covers 17 residues. In DNA form, the CDR3 reads TGCGCCAGCAGCTTCGGGATGGGCTTAACTACGAACTATGGCTACACCTTC. Encoded protein: CASSFGMGLTTNYGYTF.

This chain links TRBV9 with TRBJ2-7, with TRBD2 matching 7 bases. The germline V gene encodes CDR1 SGDLS and CDR2 YYNGEE. The CDR3 is 15 amino acids. The V gene end was trimmed by 7 bases and the J gene end by 0 bases; junction bases not matched to a gene: 10. CDR3 nucleotides: TGTGCCAGCTCCCCCCTAAGCGGGGTCTCCTACGAGCAGTACTTC. Translating gives CASSPLSGVSYEQYF.